This T cell receptor (beta chain) stems from a study of T cell changes during pregnancy in multiple sclerosis. The germline V gene encodes CDR1 SGHDT and CDR2 YYEEEE. The CDR3 consists of 14 residues. V shed 3 bases, J shed 6 bases, and the junction held 8 bases outside the gene matches. The method was immunoSEQ multiplex PCR; TCRdb's version includes in-frame clones alone and lacks a portion of them. Of roughly 64,000 clones listed, roughly 93% are singletons. This clone turned up a few times. The TCR comes from a female donor with multiple sclerosis, enrolled in a pregnancy study. This specimen consisted of peripheral blood, obtained in the second trimester of pregnancy. The chain recombines TRBV5-6 with TRBJ1-2; TRBD1 matches 7 bases. CDR3 nucleotides: TGTGCCAGCAGCTCCCTCCAGGGGGAGGATGGCTACACCTTC. Translation gives CASSSLQGEDGYTF.